This T cell receptor beta chain is from a study of shared T cell receptors in the human thymus. The assay was immunoSEQ multiplex PCR, and TCRdb's table has in-frame clones only and misses some. The table lists about 380,000 clones, approximately 95% of them singletons. CDR3 length: 14 amino acids. J was trimmed by 3 bases and V by 3 bases; bases with no gene match: 3. The germline V gene encodes CDR1 SGHTA and CDR2 FQGNSA. This clonotype originated in a human donor. The chain links TRBV7-2 to TRBJ2-7; 9 nucleotides agree with TRBD1. Specimen: thymocytes. The CDR3 sequence is CASSLGDRVYEQYF. CDR3 coding DNA: TGTGCCAGCAGCTTGGGGGACAGGGTCTACGAGCAGTACTTC.